Included here is one TCR beta chain sequence, with context. No cognate antigen has been identified for it. The record has no base qualities; no much larger clone is one base away. Per the publication, the time point label means: about 28 days (+/-7) after the second vaccine dose. AZD1222 recipients given second doses at about 4 weeks or at about 12 weeks were pooled, since spike-specific TCR depth and breadth were not found to differ between the two schedules. Vaccinee samples were obtained from the UK trials COV001 and COV002, which included a single-blind randomized controlled phase 2/3 trial of AZD1222 (ChAdOx1 nCoV-19) in healthy adults. For TCRbeta chain sequencing, PBMC samples from trial participants were taken at day 0 and at day 28 after the second dose. The CDR3 regions of human TCRbeta chains were subjected to immunosequencing. As for how the authors treated the data: TCRs in the repertoires were compared against a reference library of SARS-CoV-2-specific TCRs that had been generated with the MIRA antigen-specificity platform. Breadth meant the fraction of unique TCRs that were SARS-CoV-2-associated, whereas depth meant the fraction of total T cells that were SARS-CoV-2-associated. Using the MIRA data, each spike-specific TCR was mapped to the spike region that the TCR reacts to and placed in a CD4 or CD8 class. Log10-transformed breadth and depth values were compared by one-way ANOVA with Sidak's multiple comparisons tests. TCRdb carries this immuneACCESS record with in-frame sequences only. Its versions omit some clonotypes, under half of them owing to an unresolved V gene in the studies checked, with the rest unexplained. The V and J calls and clone size come from that table; D and trimming were worked out from the DNA. The sample data list about 73,000 clones, and about 91% of these were observed just once. The ten biggest clones cover around 9.3% of the sample.

This record comes from a study of T cell responses to AZD1222 COVID-19 vaccine (dated by TCRdb to the early 2020s). Background on the whole study: A total of 233 trial participants underwent TCR sequencing, of whom around 200 received two doses of AZD1222 and about 25 received two doses of the MenACWY control vaccine. Trial participants were enrolled into age subgroups of 18-55, 56-69 and 70-plus years, which contained 148, 28 and 57 TCR-sequenced participants, respectively.

The CDR3 contains 18 residues, cysteine and valine counted. Kept here is only the CDR3 DNA, which spans 54 bases and is read in frame from base 1. CDR1 MGHRA and CDR2 YSYEKL were looked up in the germline V gene. V ends up 0 bases short and J 0 bases short, with an unmatched junction base count of 8. Findings and caveats that apply to the study as a whole: Vaccine-associated CD4 TCRs spanned the whole spike protein, with dominant responses in regions 160-218 and 743-854. Only five or six AZD1222 recipients were SARS-CoV-2 seropositive at baseline, limiting conclusions about previously exposed vaccinees. Nearly half of unique spike-specific TCRs reportedly recognized epitopes outside regions mutated in the B.1.351 and B.1.1.7 variants. Because no day 14 peak-response samples were available, repertoires were characterized only after the peak T cell response. In the small 56-69-year group, the increase in depth fell short of significance, most likely because of low power. A significant rise in spike-specific TCR breadth and depth was observed after two AZD1222 doses relative to day 0 and relative to MenACWY recipients. Participants were mostly white British and included more females than males, and it was suggested by the authors that clonal diversity may have been underestimated.

The chain joins TRBV4-1 to TRBJ2-7; the junction holds 10 bases that match TRBD1. The sample was peripheral blood, taken 28 days after the second AZD1222 dose. This clonotype was obtained from an adult who received the AZD1222 COVID-19 vaccine. CDR3 region: CASSQDRPTGGVSYEQYV. The DNA reads TGCGCCAGCAGCCAAGATAGGCCGACAGGGGGCGTCTCCTACGAGCAGTACGTC.